Sequencing of this T cell receptor (beta chain) was carried out in a study of T cells in Graves' hyperthyroidism and ophthalmopathy. About the study: Peripheral blood samples were taken at initial diagnosis, prior to any treatment. Points from the study as a whole: By a 13 V-J model, ophthalmopathy was set apart from stable hyperthyroidism. Most thyroid clonotypes that were expanded above 0.001 also turned up in blood.

Patients between 18 and 65 years old had hyperthyroidism, newly diagnosed and lasting under 2 months. This clonotype was counted at least ten times. Its cognate antigen is unknown. The source material, RNA transcripts, was used to amplify TCR beta CDR3 regions. RT-PCR in the first round (using the HTBI primer set) targeted the TCR CDR3. TCRdb re-called the multiplex PCR reads with MiXCR, one entry per CDR3 protein. The sample has about 400,000 distinct CDR3 sequences, 15% seen once. This CDR3 region has 16 residues. CDR1 is GTSNPN, CDR2 SVGIG, per germline (reference sequence). Trimming cost V 0 bases and J 6 bases, with 20 bases left between them.

The source material was blood. This clonotype was obtained from a woman between 25 and 40 years old with Graves' hyperthyroidism. The chain couples TRBV30 to TRBJ1-1; the D gene is possibly TRBD1 (6 bases). The CDR3 sequence is CAWSVPGVGGTAEAFF. The CDR3 DNA follows: TGTGCCTGGAGTGTCCCAGGGGTTGGGGGAACCGCTGAAGCTTTCTTT.